A single sample gave rise to the 20 T cell receptor beta chains below, sequenced in a study of monozygotic twins with inflammatory bowel disease. TCRdb reprocessed the 5' RACE reads; each CDR3 protein has one entry and no DNA is given. This specimen shows 210,000 or so distinct CDR3 sequences; the ten leading clones hold around 7.6%. The material sequenced was blood. These receptors came from a human donor with ulcerative colitis or Crohn's disease, or a healthy co-twin of an affected twin (not recorded which).

The V gene is TRBV14, the J gene TRBJ2-5; TCRdb indicates TRBD1, and absent DNA this call remains unverified. CDR3 length: 14 amino acids. Germline V CDR1 and CDR2: SGHDN, FVKESK. This chain's CDR3 is CASSQRTGAETQYF.

J is TRBJ2-3 and V is TRBV5-1. From germline, CDR1 is SGHRS and CDR2 YFSETQ. CDR3 length equals 14 residues. CDR3 in amino acids: CASSSTPTTDTQYF.

The chain carries TRBV13 and TRBJ2-5. CDR1 and CDR2 from the germline V gene are PRHDT and FYEKMQ (reference sequence). There are 17 residues in the CDR3. CDR3 protein: CASSLFLASEHQETQYF.

The chain joins TRBV7-8 to TRBJ2-2; the D call of TRBD2 rests on TCRdb alone, since no DNA is present to check it. CDR3 length: 14 residues. Germline CDR1 SGHVS, CDR2 FQNEAQ. Here the CDR3 reads CASSSGTSGGELFF.

The V call is TRBV29-1, the J call TRBJ1-5; TCRdb lists TRBD1, though no DNA is available to test this call. Germline values: CDR1 SQVTM, CDR2 ANQGSEA. CDR3 length equals 14 residues. The CDR3 protein is CSVRGTGQGQPQHF.

The chain couples TRBV9 to TRBJ1-5. Germline loops: CDR1 SGDLS, CDR2 YYNGEE. The CDR3 runs 13 residues. The CDR3 spells CASSLGEGRAQHF.

J is TRBJ2-3 and V is TRBV7-2; TCRdb's D call, TRBD1, is unchecked because there is no DNA. Germline values: CDR1 SGHTA, CDR2 FQGNSA. The CDR3 has 14 amino acids. CDR3 sequence: CASSPMGQSDTQYF.

The chain couples TRBV6-5 to TRBJ1-3. CDR1 and CDR2 (germline): MNHEY, SVGAGI. This CDR3 comprises 15 residues. CDR3 amino acids: CASSSSDDSGNTIYF.

The chain combines TRBV18 with TRBJ2-2. The CDR3 is 15 amino acids. The germline CDR1 and CDR2 sequences are KGHSH and LQKENI. The CDR3: CASSPPNKNTGELFF.

The chain is built from TRBV5-1 and TRBJ2-2; TCRdb's D gene call, TRBD1, goes unchecked for lack of DNA. Looked up from germline, CDR1 is SGHRS and CDR2 is YFSETQ. The CDR3 runs 15 residues. CDR3 protein: CASSLVGQNTGELFF.

The chain couples TRBV20-1 to TRBJ2-3; there is no DNA to check the TCRdb D call of TRBD2. CDR1 is DFQATT and CDR2 is SNEGSKA in the germline V gene (reference sequence). This CDR3 comprises 12 residues. The CDR3 protein is CSARRGTDTQYF.

The chain is built from TRBV5-5 and TRBJ2-1. The CDR3 is made up of 14 amino acids. Germline CDR1 is SGHKS and CDR2 is YYEKEE (reference sequence). The CDR3: CASSLFLGYNEQFF.

J is TRBJ2-2 and V is TRBV2; lacking DNA, the TRBD2 call made by TCRdb goes unchecked. The CDR3 consists of 17 residues. Germline CDR1 is SNHLY and CDR2 is FYNNEI. CDR3 region: CASIILAGGPNTGELFF.

This sequence joins TRBV12-3 or TRBV12-4 and TRBJ2-1. The CDR3 is made up of 14 amino acids. CDR3 region: CASSYYSEANEQFF.

V and J are TRBV7-2 and TRBJ1-2. There are 16 residues in the CDR3. Looked up from germline, CDR1 is SGHTA and CDR2 is FQGNSA. CDR3 loop: CASSLATGRSDYGYTF.

The chain recombines TRBV7-2 with TRBJ2-3; there is no DNA to check the TCRdb D call of TRBD1. This CDR3 spans 14 amino acids. Per the germline V gene, CDR1 is SGHTA and CDR2 is FQGNSA. CDR3 sequence: CASSQRTGSDTQYF.

This chain links TRBV6-5 with TRBJ1-1; TCRdb picks TRBD1, but there is no DNA to check that call. Germline V gene data show CDR1 as MNHEY and CDR2 as SVGAGI. The CDR3 is 16 amino acids. The CDR3 spells CASRYRQGGGNTEAFF.

J is TRBJ1-2 and V is TRBV5-1; without DNA, the TCRdb call of TRBD1 cannot be checked. CDR1 is SGHRS, CDR2 YFSETQ, per germline. The CDR3 is 16 amino acids. The CDR3 sequence is CASSLVWDTSIYGYTF.

CDR3: CASNQDRGRYEQYF. The V call is TRBV6-1, the J call TRBJ2-7; the D gene TCRdb calls, TRBD1, cannot be checked with no DNA. Germline assignment: CDR1 MNHNS and CDR2 SASEGT. There are 14 residues in the CDR3.

This rearrangement joins TRBV5-5 to TRBJ2-7. CDR1 is SGHKS, CDR2 YYEKEE, per germline (reference sequence). This CDR3 region has 14 residues. This CDR3 is CASSARTDSYEQYF. Full variable domain (outside the CDR3, taken from reference TRBV5-5 and TRBJ2-7): DAGVTQSPTHLIKTRGQQVTLRCSPISGHKSVSWYQQVLGQGPQFIFQYYEKEERGRGNFPDRFSARQFPNYSSELNVNALLLGDSALYLCASSARTDSYEQYFGPGTRLTVT.